These 8 T cell receptor beta chains share one sample of origin, sequenced in a study of cytomegalovirus exposure and HLA in healthy donors (TCRdb year 2017). The library was built by means of the immunoSEQ multiplex PCR assay. The multiplex PCR relied on a mix of 60 forward primers for TCR Vbeta segments and 13 reverse primers for TCR Jbeta segments. The immuneACCESS repertoire file appears here via TCRdb, limited to in-frame rearrangements. These files lack a portion of the clones; in checked studies, under half of the deficit traces to unresolved V genes, and the cause of the others is not known. The sample table gives roughly 79,000 clones. About 4.2% of the sample comes from the top ten. Sequencing used PBMCs. All receptors derive from a man aged 25 to 45 in good health and CMV-seronegative.

The genes are TRBV19 and TRBJ1-4, with a possible D match to TRBD1 (6 bases). The length of the CDR3 is 17 residues. The V gene's germline CDR1 is LNHDA and CDR2 SQIVND (reference sequence). Trimming removed 7 bases from V and 4 bases from J, with 22 bases in between. The CDR3: CASNGWGPGGLNEKLFF. The CDR3 region has the DNA TGTGCCAGTAACGGGTGGGGCCCCGGGGGGCTTAATGAAAAACTGTTTTTT. The whole variable domain, filled in from reference TRBV19 and TRBJ1-4, reads DGGITQSPKYLFRKEGQNVTLSCEQNLNHDAMYWYRQDPGQGLRLIYYSQIVNDFQKGDIAEGYSVSREKKESFPLTVTSAQKNPTAFYLCASNGWGPGGLNEKLFFGSGTQLSVL.

The chain employs TRBV11-1 and TRBJ2-7, with 9 nucleotides matching TRBD1. CDR1 is SGHAT and CDR2 is FQDESV in the germline V gene (reference sequence). After removal of 5 bases from V and 0 bases from J, the junction contained 5 bases not matched to a gene. The CDR3 totals 15 residues. CDR3 in DNA: TGTGCCAGCAGCCCTGGGACAGGGAGCTCCTACGAGCAGTACTTC. It yields the protein CASSPGTGSSYEQYF.

The chain employs TRBV19 and TRBJ1-4; 9 positions agree with TRBD1. This CDR3 comprises 15 residues. CDR1 is LNHDA and CDR2 is SQIVND in the germline V gene (reference sequence). The J segment lost 7 bases and the V segment lost 4 bases, leaving 7 bases of the junction unmatched. The CDR3 region is CASSTDRGRGEKLFF. The DNA for the CDR3 is TGTGCCAGTAGTACGGACAGGGGAAGAGGTGAAAAACTGTTTTTT.

This chain connects TRBV27 to TRBJ1-5; D is unclear. Trimming took off 2 bases at V and 4 bases at J, with 9 bases between the two ends. From germline, CDR1 is MNHEY and CDR2 SMNVEV (reference sequence). The length of the CDR3 is 14 residues. This chain's CDR3 is CASSLVRTNQPQHF. DNA of the CDR3: TGTGCCAGCAGTTTAGTCAGGACTAATCAGCCCCAGCATTTT.

The V and J genes are TRBV6-5 and TRBJ2-7; 7 bases are a match to TRBD1. V shed 4 bases and J 3 bases; nucleotides not matched to a gene: 12. The CDR3 sequence is 16 residues long. Per the germline V gene, CDR1 is MNHEY and CDR2 is SVGAGI. CDR3 nucleotides: TGTGCCAGCAGTTTACAGGGGACACCCCTTCTCTACGAGCAGTACTTC. It codes for CASSLQGTPLLYEQYF.

The chain uses TRBV4-1 and TRBJ1-3, with 12 bases matching TRBD1. The CDR3 has 19 amino acids. V gave up 4 bases and J gave up 3 bases; unmatched junction bases: 13. From germline, CDR1 is MGHRA and CDR2 YSYEKL. The CDR3 is CASSRLPGQGAMSGNTIYF. CDR3 DNA: TGCGCCAGCAGCCGTCTTCCGGGACAGGGGGCGATGAGTGGAAACACCATATATTTT.

The rearrangement joins TRBV5-4 to TRBJ1-1, with a weak D call TRBD1 (5 bases). The V and J ends lost 4 bases and 0 bases respectively, with 13 bases between them. This CDR3 is 15 amino acids long. CDR1 and CDR2 (germline): SGHNT, YYREEE (reference sequence). The CDR3 sequence: CASSPGGAMNTEAFF. The CDR3 DNA sequence: TGTGCCAGCAGCCCTGGCGGGGCAATGAACACTGAAGCTTTCTTT.

The V call is TRBV6-4, the J call TRBJ2-3; a possible D gene is TRBD1 (5 bases). V was shortened by 2 bases and J by 2 bases, with 8 bases between the two germline ends. Germline loops: CDR1 MRHNA, CDR2 SNTAGT. This CDR3 comprises 14 residues. CDR3 DNA sequence: TGTGCCAGCAGTGACAGGGGCTCCACAGATACGCAGTATTTT. Translation gives CASSDRGSTDTQYF.